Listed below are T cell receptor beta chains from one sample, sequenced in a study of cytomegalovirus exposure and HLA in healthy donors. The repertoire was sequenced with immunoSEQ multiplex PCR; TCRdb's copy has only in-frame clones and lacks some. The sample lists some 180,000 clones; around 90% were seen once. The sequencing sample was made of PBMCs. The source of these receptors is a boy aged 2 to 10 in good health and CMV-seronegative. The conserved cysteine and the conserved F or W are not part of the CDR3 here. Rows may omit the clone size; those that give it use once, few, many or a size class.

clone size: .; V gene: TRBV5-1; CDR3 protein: ASSLPRTGELYT
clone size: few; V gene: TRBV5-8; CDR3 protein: ASSLIDEQY
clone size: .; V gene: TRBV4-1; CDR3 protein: ASRGEERNLWDTQY
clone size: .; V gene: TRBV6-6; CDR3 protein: ASSGLAGFQETQY
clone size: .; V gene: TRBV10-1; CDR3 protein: ASSEEWGELF
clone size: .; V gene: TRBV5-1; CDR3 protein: ASSGTDYNSPLH
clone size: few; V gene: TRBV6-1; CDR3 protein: ASRLQGAGPQH
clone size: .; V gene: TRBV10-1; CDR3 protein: ASSEATGGPADTQY
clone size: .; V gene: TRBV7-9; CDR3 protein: ASSLARDRFSYEQY
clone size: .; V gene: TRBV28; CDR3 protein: ASSSDEQY
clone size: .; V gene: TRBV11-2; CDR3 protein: ASSLVTVPVAGGQY
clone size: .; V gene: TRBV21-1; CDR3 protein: ASSKVGTVCSSYEQY
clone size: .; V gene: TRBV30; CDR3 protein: AWSGRRVGLPVRNQPQH
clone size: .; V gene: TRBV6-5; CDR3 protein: ASSYVGTGPNEQF
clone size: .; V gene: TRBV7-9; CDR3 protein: SSSPSGGSYNEQF
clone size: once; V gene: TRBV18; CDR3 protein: ASSPQGGFTDTQY
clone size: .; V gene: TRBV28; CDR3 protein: ASTLGADYGYT
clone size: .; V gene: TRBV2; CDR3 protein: ATSIPGTEAYT
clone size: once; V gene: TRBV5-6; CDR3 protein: ASSLKLLSGANVLT
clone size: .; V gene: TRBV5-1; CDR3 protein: ASSVGTLTPDTQY
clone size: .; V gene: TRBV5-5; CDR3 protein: ASSLLGTSGKDDEQF
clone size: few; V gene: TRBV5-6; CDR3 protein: ASSLYDEQF
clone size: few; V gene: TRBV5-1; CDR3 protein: ASSPGGNTEAF
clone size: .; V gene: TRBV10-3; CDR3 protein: AISPKEQGAATEAF
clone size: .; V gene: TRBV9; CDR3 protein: ASSPWGGVTEAF
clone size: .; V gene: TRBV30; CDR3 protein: AWTYRGKSYNEQF
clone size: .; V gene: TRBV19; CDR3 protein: ASGKDRDTEAF
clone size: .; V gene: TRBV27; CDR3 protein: ASSSLTGLSRNYGYT
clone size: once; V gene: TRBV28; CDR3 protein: ASSLSPPGSSTDTQY
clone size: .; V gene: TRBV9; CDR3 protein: ASSYARDSYNEQF
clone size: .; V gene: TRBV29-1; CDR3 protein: SVGGTGTDQPQH
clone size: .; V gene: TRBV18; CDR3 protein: ASSPPTGGPGNTIY
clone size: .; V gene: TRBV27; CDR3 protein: ASSLFSSGVGTQY
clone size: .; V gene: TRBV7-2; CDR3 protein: ASSPRQRASSAF
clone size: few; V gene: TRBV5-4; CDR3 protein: ASSPRGAGTEAF
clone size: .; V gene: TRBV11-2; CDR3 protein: ASSTRTSGLARTDTQY
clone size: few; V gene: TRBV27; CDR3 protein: ASSPGNYNSPLH
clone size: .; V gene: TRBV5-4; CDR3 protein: ASSRDSFYEQY
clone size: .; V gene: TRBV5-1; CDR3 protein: ASSDVYRDGMNSEKLF
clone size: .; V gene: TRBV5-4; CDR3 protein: ASSRPGQGLDEQY
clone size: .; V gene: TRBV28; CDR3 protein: ASSPGTGYGDEQH
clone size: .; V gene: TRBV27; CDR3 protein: ASCSISVNTEAF
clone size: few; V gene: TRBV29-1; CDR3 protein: SVAPRTSVYNEQF
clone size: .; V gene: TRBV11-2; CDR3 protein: ASSSRENNSPLH
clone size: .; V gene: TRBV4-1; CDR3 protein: ASSLSTGGYEQY
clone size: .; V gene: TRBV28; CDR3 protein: ASRPTQESHTEAF
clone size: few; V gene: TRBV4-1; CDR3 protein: ASSQDSGRSYNEQF
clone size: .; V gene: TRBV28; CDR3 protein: ASSDTRYEQY